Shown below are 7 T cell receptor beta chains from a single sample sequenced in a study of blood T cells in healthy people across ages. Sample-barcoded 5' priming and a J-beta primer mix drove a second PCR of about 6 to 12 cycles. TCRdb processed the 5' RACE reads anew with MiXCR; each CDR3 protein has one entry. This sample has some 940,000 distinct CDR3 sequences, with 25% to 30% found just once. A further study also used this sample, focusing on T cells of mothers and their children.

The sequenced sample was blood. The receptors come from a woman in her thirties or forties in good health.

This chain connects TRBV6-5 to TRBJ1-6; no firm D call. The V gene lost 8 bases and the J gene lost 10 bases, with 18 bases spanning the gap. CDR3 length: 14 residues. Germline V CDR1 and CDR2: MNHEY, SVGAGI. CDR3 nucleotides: TGTGCCAGCGGCGCTGACCCATCCGGCTCACCCCTCCACTTT. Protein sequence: CASGADPSGSPLHF.

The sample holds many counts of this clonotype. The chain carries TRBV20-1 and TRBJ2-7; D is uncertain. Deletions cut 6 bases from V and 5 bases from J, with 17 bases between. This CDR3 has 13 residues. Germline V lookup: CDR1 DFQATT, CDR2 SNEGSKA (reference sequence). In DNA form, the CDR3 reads TGCAGTGCCAACCAGCCTCCGGCGAACGAGCAGTACTTC. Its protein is CSANQPPANEQYF.

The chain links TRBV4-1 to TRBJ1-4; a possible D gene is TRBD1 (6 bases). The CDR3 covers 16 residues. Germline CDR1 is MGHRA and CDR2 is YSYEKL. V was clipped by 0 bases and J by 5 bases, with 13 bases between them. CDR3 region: CASSQDPVRGNEKLFF. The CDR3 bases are TGCGCCAGCAGCCAAGATCCGGTTAGGGGGAATGAAAAACTGTTTTTT.

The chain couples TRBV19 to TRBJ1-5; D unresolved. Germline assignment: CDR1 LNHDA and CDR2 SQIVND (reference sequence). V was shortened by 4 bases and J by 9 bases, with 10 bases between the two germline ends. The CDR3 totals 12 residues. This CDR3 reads CASSSELLPQHF. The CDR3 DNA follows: TGTGCCAGTAGTAGCGAACTTCTGCCCCAGCATTTT.

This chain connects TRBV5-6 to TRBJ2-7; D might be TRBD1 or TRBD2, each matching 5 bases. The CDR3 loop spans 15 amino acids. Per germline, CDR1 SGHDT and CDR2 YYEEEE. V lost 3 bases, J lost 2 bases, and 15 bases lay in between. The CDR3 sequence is CASSSPWDGAYEQYF. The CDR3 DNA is TGTGCCAGCAGCTCCCCCTGGGACGGTGCCTACGAGCAGTACTTC.

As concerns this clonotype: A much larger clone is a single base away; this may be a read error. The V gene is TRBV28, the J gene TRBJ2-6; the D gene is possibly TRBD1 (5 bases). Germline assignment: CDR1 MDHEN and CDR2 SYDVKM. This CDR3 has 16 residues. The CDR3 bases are TGTGCCAGCAGTTTTGGGGTGCTCTCTGGGGCCAACGTCCGGACTTTC. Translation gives CASSFGVLSGANVRTF.

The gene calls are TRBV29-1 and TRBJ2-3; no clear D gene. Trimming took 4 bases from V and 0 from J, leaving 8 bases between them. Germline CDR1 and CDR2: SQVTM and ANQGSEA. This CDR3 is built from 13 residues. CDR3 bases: TGCAGCGTTGCCCTCTTGAGCACAGATACGCAGTATTTT. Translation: CSVALLSTDTQYF.